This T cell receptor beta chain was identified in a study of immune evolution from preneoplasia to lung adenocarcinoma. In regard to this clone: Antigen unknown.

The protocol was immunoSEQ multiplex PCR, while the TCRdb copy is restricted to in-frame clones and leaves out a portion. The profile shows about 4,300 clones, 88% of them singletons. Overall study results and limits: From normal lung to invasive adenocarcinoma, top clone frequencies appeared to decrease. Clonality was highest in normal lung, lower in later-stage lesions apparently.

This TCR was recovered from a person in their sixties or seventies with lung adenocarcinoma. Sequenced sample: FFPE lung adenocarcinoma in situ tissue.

CDR3 amino acids: CASSLAGSYNEQFF. DNA of the CDR3: TGTGCCAGCAGTTTGGCGGGGAGTTACAATGAGCAGTTCTTC. The chain employs TRBV6-5 and TRBJ2-1; tentative D call: TRBD2 (6 bases). The CDR3 is 14 amino acids. The germline CDR1 and CDR2 sequences are MNHEY and SVGAGI. The V gene lost 4 bases and the J gene lost 4 bases, with 11 bases spanning the gap.